This T cell receptor (beta chain) was recorded in a study of blood T cell repertoires in COVID-19. This CDR3 comprises 12 residues. Per germline, CDR1 SGHRS and CDR2 YFSETQ. Trimming removed 4 bases at V and 5 bases at J, with 8 bases between. Measured with immunoSEQ multiplex PCR; TCRdb has only the in-frame clones, and not every one. The top ten hold around 9.5% of the sample, which has about 310,000 clones, about nine tenths seen once. The receptor comes from a woman between 40 and 55 years old who had recovered from COVID-19. The sample was PBMCs or T cells enriched from blood (not recorded which). This chain uses TRBV5-1 with TRBJ2-3; D is uncertain. CDR3 DNA sequence: TGCGCCAGCAGCCTCCGCGGAGATACGCAGTATTTT. Protein sequence: CASSLRGDTQYF.